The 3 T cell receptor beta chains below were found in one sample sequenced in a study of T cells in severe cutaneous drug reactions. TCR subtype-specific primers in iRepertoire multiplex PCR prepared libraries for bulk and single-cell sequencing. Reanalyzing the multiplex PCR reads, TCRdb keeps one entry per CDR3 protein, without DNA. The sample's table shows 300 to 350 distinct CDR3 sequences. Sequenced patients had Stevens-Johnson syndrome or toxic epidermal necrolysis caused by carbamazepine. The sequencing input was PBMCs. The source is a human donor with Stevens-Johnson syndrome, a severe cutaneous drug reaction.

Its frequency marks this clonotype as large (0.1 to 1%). The CDR3 loop is CASSPRGATYNEQFF. The V gene is TRBV18, the J gene TRBJ2-1; TCRdb's D gene call, TRBD1, goes unchecked for lack of DNA. The germline CDR1 and CDR2 sequences are KGHSH and LQKENI. The CDR3 has 15 residues.

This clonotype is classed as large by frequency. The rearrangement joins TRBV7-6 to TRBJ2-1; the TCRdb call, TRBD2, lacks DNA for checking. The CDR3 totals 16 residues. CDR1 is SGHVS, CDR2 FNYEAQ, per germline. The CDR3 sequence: CASSPTVAGVYNEQFF.

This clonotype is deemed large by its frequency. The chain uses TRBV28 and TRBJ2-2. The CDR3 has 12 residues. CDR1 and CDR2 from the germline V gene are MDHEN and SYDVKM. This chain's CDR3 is CASSWNTGELFF.